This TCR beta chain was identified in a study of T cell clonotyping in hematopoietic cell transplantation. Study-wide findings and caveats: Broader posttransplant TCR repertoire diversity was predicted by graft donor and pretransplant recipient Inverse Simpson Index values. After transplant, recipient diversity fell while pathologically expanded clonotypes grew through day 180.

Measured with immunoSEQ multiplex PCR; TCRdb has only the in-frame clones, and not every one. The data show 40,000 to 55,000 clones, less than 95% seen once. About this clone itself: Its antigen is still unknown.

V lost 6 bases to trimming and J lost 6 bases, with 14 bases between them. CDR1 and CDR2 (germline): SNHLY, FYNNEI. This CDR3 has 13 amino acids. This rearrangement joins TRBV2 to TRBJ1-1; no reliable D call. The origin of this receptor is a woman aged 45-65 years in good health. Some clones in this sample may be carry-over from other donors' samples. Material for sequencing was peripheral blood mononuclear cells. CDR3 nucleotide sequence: TGTGCCAGCAGCCCGGACCGGTTTGCTGAAGCTTTCTTT. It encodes CASSPDRFAEAFF.